Shown below are 21 T cell receptor beta chains from a single sample sequenced in a study of cytomegalovirus exposure and HLA in healthy donors. Both 60 Vbeta primers and 13 Jbeta primers went into the PCR. The repertoire was sequenced with immunoSEQ multiplex PCR; TCRdb's copy has only in-frame clones and lacks some. The sample yields about 170,000 clones, more than 75% seen once. The sample was PBMCs. These receptors all stem from a man aged 30-40 years in good health and CMV-seropositive.

This clone was found once. The rearrangement joins TRBV7-9 to TRBJ2-2; TRBD2 matches 10 bases. Germline lookup yields CDR1 SEHNR and CDR2 FQNEAQ (reference sequence). CDR3 length: 16 amino acids. The V segment lost 4 bases and the J segment 4 bases; nucleotides outside the gene matches: 6. The CDR3: CASSSQGLASTGELFF. CDR3 coding DNA: TGTGCCAGCAGCTCACAGGGACTAGCGAGCACCGGGGAGCTGTTTTTT.

The rearrangement uses TRBV29-1 and TRBJ2-2; tentative D call: TRBD1 (7 bases). Trimming took 5 bases from V and 5 from J, leaving 15 bases between them. The germline gives CDR1 SQVTM, CDR2 ANQGSEA. This CDR3 is built from 14 residues. The CDR3 region has the DNA TGCAGCGTTAGGGAACCAGGGGGGACCGGGGAGCTGTTTTTT. Its protein product is CSVREPGGTGELFF.

Here the CDR3 DNA reads TGTGCCAGCAGCTTAGGTAACGGTGAAGCTTTCTTT. Translating it yields CASSLGNGEAFF. The chain uses TRBV7-8 and TRBJ1-1; D remains ambiguous. V lost 1 base and J 7 bases, leaving 7 bases between the germline ends. Germline V lookup: CDR1 SGHVS, CDR2 FQNEAQ. The CDR3 covers 12 residues.

The genes are TRBV9 and TRBJ2-3; a possible D gene is TRBD1 (6 bases). Germline V gene data show CDR1 as SGDLS and CDR2 as YYNGEE. The CDR3 runs 15 residues. V dropped 4 bases and J dropped 1 base, with 13 bases sitting between them. This CDR3 reads CASSLPPGGTDTQYF. CDR3 coding DNA: TGTGCCAGCAGCCTCCCGCCAGGGGGCACAGATACGCAGTATTTT.

J is TRBJ2-5 and V is TRBV5-1; D is ambiguous. The V and J ends lost 0 bases and 4 bases respectively, with 10 bases between them. The CDR3 contains 14 residues. Germline lookup yields CDR1 SGHRS and CDR2 YFSETQ. CDR3 in DNA: TGCGCCAGCAGCTTGGAAAGTAGCAGAGAGACCCAGTACTTC. Protein: CASSLESSRETQYF.

The V gene is TRBV27, the J gene TRBJ1-1; D is perhaps TRBD1 (5 bases). Per the germline V gene, CDR1 is MNHEY and CDR2 is SMNVEV (reference sequence). V was pared by 7 bases and J by 1 base, with 10 bases between. This CDR3 is built from 13 residues. The CDR3 nucleotides read TGTGCCAGCACCCTGGGGGGGAACACTGAAGCTTTCTTT. It encodes CASTLGGNTEAFF.

This sequence joins TRBV7-2 and TRBJ2-7, with 15 bases matching TRBD2. The CDR3 consists of 17 residues. J was trimmed by 2 bases and V by 1 base; bases with no gene match: 3. The V gene's germline CDR1 is SGHTA and CDR2 FQGNSA. The CDR3 DNA is TGTGCCAGCAGCTTAGGGGGACTAGCGGGAGGCGCCTACGAGCAGTACTTC. Residues: CASSLGGLAGGAYEQYF.

This clone was counted a few times. The chain links TRBV10-2 to TRBJ1-2; unclear D gene. CDR3 size: 13 residues. Germline loops: CDR1 WSHSY, CDR2 SAAADI. Trimming shortened V by 3 bases and J by 3 bases, and 8 bases separated the two germline ends. In DNA, the CDR3 is TGCGCCAGCAGTGAAATGCCGGACTATGGCTACACCTTC. This codes for CASSEMPDYGYTF.

The rearrangement links TRBV19 to TRBJ1-5, with D possibly matching TRBD1 (6 bases). Germline-derived CDR1 and CDR2 are LNHDA and SQIVND (reference sequence). CDR3 length: 16 amino acids. Trimming took 5 bases from V and 0 from J, leaving 14 bases between them. DNA for the CDR3: TGTGCCAGTAGTCCAACAGGGCCTCATAGCAATCAGCCCCAGCATTTT. This sequence encodes CASSPTGPHSNQPQHF.

This clone was recorded only once. V and J are TRBV7-2 and TRBJ2-3; unclear D gene. CDR1 is SGHTA, CDR2 FQGNSA, per germline. The CDR3 covers 15 residues. V was shortened by 5 bases and J by 3 bases, with 15 bases between the two germline ends. CDR3 sequence: CASSLPLSRTDTQYF. As DNA, the CDR3 is TGTGCCAGCAGCCTCCCATTGTCGAGGACAGATACGCAGTATTTT.

This chain connects TRBV11-3 to TRBJ2-3; D possibly corresponds to TRBD1 (6 bases). CDR3 length equals 12 residues. The V end was cut by 5 bases, the J end by 6 bases, with 9 bases between. CDR1 is SGHNT and CDR2 is YENEEA in the germline V gene. This CDR3 reads CASSRGQDTQYF. DNA of the CDR3: TGTGCCAGCAGCCGAGGACAGGATACGCAGTATTTT.

This chain connects TRBV7-3 to TRBJ2-1, with 7 nucleotides matching TRBD1. Germline V gene lookup returns CDR1 SGHTA and CDR2 FQGTGA. CDR3 length equals 11 residues. Losses at the gene ends were 5 bases for V and 15 bases for J; bases not matched to a gene: 7. CDR3 region: CASSRGGGWFF. In nucleotides, the CDR3 is TGTGCCAGCAGCCGAGGGGGCGGGTGGTTCTTC.

The count of this clone is one. The chain carries TRBV10-1 and TRBJ1-2; 8 bases fit TRBD1. The CDR3 consists of 12 residues. V shed 5 bases and J 10 bases; nucleotides not matched to a gene: 6. CDR1 and CDR2 from the germline V gene are WNHNN and SYGVQD (reference sequence). CDR3 protein: CASSPGTGVYTF. CDR3 sequence (DNA): TGCGCCAGCAGTCCGGGGACAGGAGTCTACACCTTC.

V is TRBV6-1 and J is TRBJ2-5, with D possibly matching TRBD1 (6 bases). The CDR3 has 14 residues. Trimming pared 6 bases from V and 1 base from J, leaving 12 bases between. Germline CDR1 and CDR2: MNHNS and SASEGT. DNA of the CDR3: TGTGCCAGCAGATTCCGGGACACCCAAGAGACCCAGTACTTC. Residues: CASRFRDTQETQYF.

This clone was seen a single time. The rearrangement uses TRBV11-3 and TRBJ2-1; TRBD1 agrees at 8 bases. Germline V gene sequence: CDR1 SGHNT, CDR2 YENEEA. The junction had 7 bases not matched to a gene; V was cut back by 5 bases and J by 7 bases. This CDR3 spans 14 amino acids. The CDR3: CASSDRTGSNEQFF. DNA of the CDR3: TGTGCCAGCAGCGACCGGACAGGGTCTAATGAGCAGTTCTTC.

This clone has more than one count but fewer than ten. The chain is built from TRBV5-6 and TRBJ2-5; 7 nucleotides line up with TRBD1. The CDR3 has 16 amino acids. Germline-derived CDR1 and CDR2 are SGHDT and YYEEEE. V was pared by 3 bases and J by 2 bases, with 10 bases of the junction left unmatched. CDR3 amino acids: CASSWRTGTVQETQYF. In nucleotides, the CDR3 is TGTGCCAGCAGCTGGCGAACCGGGACAGTTCAAGAGACCCAGTACTTC.

The chain combines TRBV2 with TRBJ2-7, with D perhaps matching TRBD1 (6 bases). The CDR3 loop spans 14 amino acids. With 4 bases removed from V and 6 bases from J, the gap between germline ends came to 16 bases. CDR1 SNHLY and CDR2 FYNNEI come from the germline V gene. The CDR3 sequence: CASSALGAGAEQYF. The CDR3 bases are TGTGCCAGCAGTGCCCTCGGGGCAGGGGCCGAGCAGTACTTC.

This chain joins TRBV6-5 and TRBJ1-2; 11 nucleotides match TRBD1. This CDR3 contains 15 residues. Germline-derived CDR1 and CDR2 are MNHEY and SVGAGI. The trim removed 6 bases at V and 8 bases at J, leaving 11 bases unmatched. CDR3: CASRHPGQGASGYTF. The CDR3 DNA follows: TGTGCCAGCAGACACCCCGGACAGGGGGCTTCGGGCTACACCTTC.

This clone was seen a single time. The V call is TRBV6-5, the J call TRBJ2-1; 8 nucleotides match TRBD2. V dropped 7 bases and J dropped 7; count of bases not matched to a gene: 6. Germline loops: CDR1 MNHEY, CDR2 SVGAGI. The CDR3 spans 13 residues. DNA for the CDR3: TGTGCCAGCACCAGCGGGAGTTCGAATGAGCAGTTCTTC. Translation: CASTSGSSNEQFF.

This chain links TRBV7-9 with TRBJ2-7; D gene unclear. Germline CDR1 reads SEHNR; CDR2 reads FQNEAQ (reference sequence). This CDR3 region has 15 residues. The CDR3 region is CSSSLGTGNSYEQYV. The CDR3 DNA follows: TGTTCCAGCAGCTTAGGTACGGGTAACTCCTACGAGCAGTACGTC.

The J gene is TRBJ1-4, the V gene TRBV7-2, with 8 bases matching TRBD1. Germline trimming cut 4 bases from V and 7 bases from J; bases unmatched to any gene: 5. CDR3 length: 14 residues. Germline CDR1 reads SGHTA; CDR2 reads FQGNSA. The CDR3 protein is CASSSPGGREKLFF. The CDR3 region has the DNA TGTGCCAGCAGCTCGCCAGGGGGCCGTGAAAAACTGTTTTTT.